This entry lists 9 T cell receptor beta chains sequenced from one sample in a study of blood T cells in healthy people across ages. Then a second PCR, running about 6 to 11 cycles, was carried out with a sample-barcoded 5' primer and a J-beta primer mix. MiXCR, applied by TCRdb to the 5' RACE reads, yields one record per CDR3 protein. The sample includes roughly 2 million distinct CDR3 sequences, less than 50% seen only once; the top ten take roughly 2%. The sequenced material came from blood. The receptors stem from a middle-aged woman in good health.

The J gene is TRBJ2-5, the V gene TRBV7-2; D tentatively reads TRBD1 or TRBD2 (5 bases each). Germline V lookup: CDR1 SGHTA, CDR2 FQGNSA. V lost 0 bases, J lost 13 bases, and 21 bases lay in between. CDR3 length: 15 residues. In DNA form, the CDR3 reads TGTGCCAGCAGCTTAGCTGGGGCCCTACGGGGCGAGCGGTACTTC. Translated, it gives CASSLAGALRGERYF. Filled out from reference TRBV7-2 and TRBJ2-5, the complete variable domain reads GAGVSQSPSNKVTEKGKDVELRCDPISGHTALYWYRQSLGQGLEFLIYFQGNSAPDKSGLPSDRFSAERTGGSVSTLTIQRTQQEDSAVYLCASSLAGALRGERYFGPGTRLLVL.

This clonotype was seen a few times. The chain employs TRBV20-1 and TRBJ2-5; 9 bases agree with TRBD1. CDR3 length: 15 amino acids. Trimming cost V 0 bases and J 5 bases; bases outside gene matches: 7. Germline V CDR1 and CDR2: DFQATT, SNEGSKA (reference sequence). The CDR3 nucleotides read TGCAGTGCTAGAGAGGGGACAGGGAGAGGGGAGACCCAGTACTTC. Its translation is CSAREGTGRGETQYF.

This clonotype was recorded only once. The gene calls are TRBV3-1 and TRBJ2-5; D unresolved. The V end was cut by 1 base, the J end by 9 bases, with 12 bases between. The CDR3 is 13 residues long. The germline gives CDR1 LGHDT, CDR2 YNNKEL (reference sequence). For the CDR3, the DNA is TGTGCCAGCAGCCAAGGTTTAACGTGTGCCCAGTACTTC. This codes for CASSQGLTCAQYF.

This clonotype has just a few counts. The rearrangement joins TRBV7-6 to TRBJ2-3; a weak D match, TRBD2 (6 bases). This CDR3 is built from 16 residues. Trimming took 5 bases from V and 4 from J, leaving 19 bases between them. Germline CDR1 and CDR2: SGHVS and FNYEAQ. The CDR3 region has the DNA TGTGCCAGCAGCCCAGTAGGCGGGGAGGACGCAGATACGCAGTATTTT. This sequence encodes CASSPVGGEDADTQYF.

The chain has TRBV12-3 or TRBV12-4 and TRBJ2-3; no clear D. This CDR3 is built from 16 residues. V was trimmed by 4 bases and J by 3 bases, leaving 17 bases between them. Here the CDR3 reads CASSSPGRALTDTQYF. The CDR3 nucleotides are TGTGCCAGCAGTTCCCCAGGAAGAGCGTTAACAGATACGCAGTATTTT.

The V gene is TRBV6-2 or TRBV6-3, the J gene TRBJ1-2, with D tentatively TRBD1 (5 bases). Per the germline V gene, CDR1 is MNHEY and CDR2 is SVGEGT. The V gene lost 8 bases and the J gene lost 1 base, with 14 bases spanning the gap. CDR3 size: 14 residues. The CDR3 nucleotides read TGTGCCAGCGCGGACCCTGGGGGTAACTATGGCTACACCTTC. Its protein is CASADPGGNYGYTF.

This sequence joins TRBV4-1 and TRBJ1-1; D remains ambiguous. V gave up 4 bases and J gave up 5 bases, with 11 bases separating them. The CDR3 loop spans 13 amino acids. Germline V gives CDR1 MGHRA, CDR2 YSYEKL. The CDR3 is CASSPSLGTEAFF. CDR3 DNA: TGCGCCAGCAGCCCCTCGCTGGGGACTGAAGCTTTCTTT.

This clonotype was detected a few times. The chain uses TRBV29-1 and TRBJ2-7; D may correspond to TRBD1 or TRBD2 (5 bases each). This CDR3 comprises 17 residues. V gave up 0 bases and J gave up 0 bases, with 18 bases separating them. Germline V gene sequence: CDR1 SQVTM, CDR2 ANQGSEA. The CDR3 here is CSVEDLGAGNPSYEQYF. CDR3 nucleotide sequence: TGCAGCGTTGAAGATCTCGGGGCAGGGAATCCCTCCTACGAGCAGTACTTC.

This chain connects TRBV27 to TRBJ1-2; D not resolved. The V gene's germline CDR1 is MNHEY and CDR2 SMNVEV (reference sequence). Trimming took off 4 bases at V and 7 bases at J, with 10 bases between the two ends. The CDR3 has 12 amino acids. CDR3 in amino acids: CASSSVVGGYTF. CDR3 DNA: TGTGCCAGCAGTTCGGTTGTGGGTGGCTACACCTTC.